This T cell receptor beta chain came from a study of blood T cell repertoires in COVID-19. Study-level information: The cDNA or gDNA used as material had been derived from T cells, B-cell-depleted T cells, or PBMCs.

Only in-frame clones appear in the TCRdb table, and some are missing; sequencing was by immunoSEQ multiplex PCR. The sample has about 300,000 clones; about 85% are singletons. Participants came from 24 US areas, aged about 18 to 89 years. V was trimmed by 6 bases and J by 0 bases, leaving 16 bases between them. Germline lookup yields CDR1 MDHEN and CDR2 SYDVKM. CDR3 size: 16 residues. The chain recombines TRBV28 with TRBJ2-3, with a weak D call TRBD1 (7 bases). The sequencing sample was made of PBMCs or T cells enriched from blood (not recorded which). The receptor's source is a woman aged 50 to 60 who had recovered from COVID-19. This CDR3 reads CASRTPGGTSTDTQYF. The CDR3 DNA is TGTGCCAGCAGAACTCCAGGGGGGACTAGCACAGATACGCAGTATTTT.